The rows below give T cell receptor beta chains drawn from one sample of a study of cytomegalovirus exposure and HLA in healthy donors. Sequencing was performed with immunoSEQ multiplex PCR; in TCRdb, only in-frame clones are kept and a portion is missing. Its table lists about 160,000 clones. Sequencing used PBMCs. The receptor set was obtained from a man younger than 45 in good health and CMV-seronegative. Each CDR3 is given without its conserved first and last residue. The order of the fields is V gene, J gene, CDR3 protein.

TRBV28	TRBJ1-5	ASSLVRGPQPQH
TRBV5-4	TRBJ2-3	ASSLDRSTDTQY
TRBV11-2	TRBJ2-1	ASSGLAGSYNEQF
TRBV2	TRBJ2-2	AMVAGGPVGELF
TRBV9	TRBJ2-7	ASSGREGPYEQY
TRBV2	TRBJ2-3	ASEADLTDTQY
TRBV6-5	TRBJ2-4	ATWEAGTKNIQY
TRBV30	TRBJ1-1	ACFPGTGFGGVTEAF
TRBV5-1	TRBJ1-6	ASRFITGEDSPLH
TRBV7-9	TRBJ2-7	ASSWGQESYEQY
TRBV4-3	TRBJ2-3	ASSQRDRGYTDTQY
TRBV29-1	TRBJ2-5	SPEKDRLETQY
TRBV7-2	TRBJ2-7	ASSLGSLPTYEQY
TRBV5-4	TRBJ2-3	ASSIAGDTDTQY
TRBV5-1	TRBJ2-1	ASSLPAGLYNEQF
TRBV18	TRBJ2-1	ASSPREQISYNEQF
TRBV28	TRBJ1-2	ASTVGGVNYGYT
TRBV7-2	TRBJ2-3	ASSPGLTSTDTQY
TRBV15	TRBJ1-1	ATSTPVANTEAF
TRBV28	TRBJ1-1	ASGRQGAWATEAF
TRBV5-1	TRBJ2-5	ASSLMGTDQETQY
TRBV6-1	TRBJ2-1	ASRPVNDYGEQF
TRBV6-1	TRBJ1-1	ASRRTGMGAF
TRBV10-3	TRBJ2-3	AIGGSTDTQY
TRBV5-6	TRBJ2-3	ASSLRTSGRSTDTQY
TRBV6-1	TRBJ1-2	ASRITGELYGYT
TRBV15	TRBJ1-2	ATSRAGQGGGYT
TRBV5-6	TRBJ1-3	ASSAAGISGDTIY
TRBV27	TRBJ2-2	ASSTRIGATGYTGELF
TRBV7-2	TRBJ2-1	ASSLDYDNEQF
TRBV15	TRBJ2-7	ATSKSGYEQY
TRBV7-9	TRBJ2-3	ASSVRSRRNTQY
TRBV4-1	TRBJ1-1	ASSQATGLSNTEAF
TRBV5-4	TRBJ2-7	ASSGRDREY
TRBV6-5	TRBJ2-2	ASSPDRTNTGELF
TRBV6-4	TRBJ1-1	ASSDSMKRGRAF
TRBV4-1	-	ASSQTDLGTGGYEQY
TRBV7-2	TRBJ2-6	ASSWQGSGANVLT
TRBV7-3	TRBJ2-2	ASSPGRGGSTGELF
TRBV12-5	TRBJ1-5	ASGFGQGDRKPQH